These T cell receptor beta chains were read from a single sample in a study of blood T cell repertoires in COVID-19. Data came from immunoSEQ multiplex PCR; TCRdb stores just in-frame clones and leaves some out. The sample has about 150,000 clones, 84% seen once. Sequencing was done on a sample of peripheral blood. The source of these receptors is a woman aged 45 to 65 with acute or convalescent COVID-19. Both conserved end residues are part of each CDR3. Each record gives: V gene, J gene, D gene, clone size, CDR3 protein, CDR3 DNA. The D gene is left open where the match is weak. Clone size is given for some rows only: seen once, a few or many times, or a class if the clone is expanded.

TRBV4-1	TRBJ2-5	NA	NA	CASSPGQGLQETQYF	TGCGCCAGCAGCCCAGGACAGGGACTACAAGAGACCCAGTACTTC
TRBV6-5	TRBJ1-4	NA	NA	CVRGRTNEKLFF	TGTGTCCGCGGTAGAACTAATGAAAAACTGTTTTTT
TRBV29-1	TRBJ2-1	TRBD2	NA	CSVEGERGVPSYNEQFF	TGCAGCGTTGAGGGGGAGCGGGGGGTACCCTCCTACAATGAGCAGTTCTTC
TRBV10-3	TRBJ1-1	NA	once	CAMRGRDTEAFF	TGTGCCATGAGAGGGAGGGACACTGAAGCTTTCTTT
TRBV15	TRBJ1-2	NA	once	CATSRGDTGINYTF	TGTGCCACCAGCAGAGGGGACACGGGTATAAACTACACCTTC
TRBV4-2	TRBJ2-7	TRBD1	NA	CASSHGQGVYEQYF	TGTGCCAGCAGCCATGGACAGGGGGTTTACGAGCAGTACTTC
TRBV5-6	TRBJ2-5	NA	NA	CASSLAGSQETQYF	TGTGCCAGCAGCTTGGCCGGTAGCCAAGAGACCCAGTACTTC
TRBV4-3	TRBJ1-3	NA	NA	CASSQLPASSGNTIYF	TGCGCCAGCAGCCAACTCCCTGCTAGCTCTGGAAACACCATATATTTT
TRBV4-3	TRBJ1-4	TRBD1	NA	CASSQGQGTNEKLFF	TGCGCCAGCAGCCAAGGACAGGGAACTAATGAAAAACTGTTTTTT
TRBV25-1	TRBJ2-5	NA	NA	CASSEMKRHIQETQYF	TGTGCCAGCAGTGAAATGAAGCGGCACATCCAAGAGACCCAGTACTTC
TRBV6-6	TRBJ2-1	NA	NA	CASSYSIAYNEQFF	TGTGCCAGCAGTTACTCGATAGCCTACAATGAGCAGTTCTTC
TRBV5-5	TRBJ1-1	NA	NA	CASSREGVRMNTEAFF	TGTGCCAGCAGCCGGGAAGGAGTGCGGATGAACACTGAAGCTTTCTTT
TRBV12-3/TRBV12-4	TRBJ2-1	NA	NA	CASTKVENEQFF	TGTGCCAGCACCAAAGTAGAGAATGAGCAGTTCTTC
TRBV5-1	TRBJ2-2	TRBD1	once	CASSARTGNGELFF	TGCGCCAGCAGCGCCAGGACAGGGAACGGGGAGCTGTTTTTT
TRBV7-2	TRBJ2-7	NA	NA	CASSPPHQKSSYEQYF	TGTGCCAGCTCCCCCCCCCACCAGAAGTCCTCCTACGAGCAGTACTTC
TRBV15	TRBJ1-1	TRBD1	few	CATSRLTGGNTEAFF	TGTGCCACCAGCAGATTGACAGGGGGCAACACTGAAGCTTTCTTT
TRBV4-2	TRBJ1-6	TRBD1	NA	CASSQGTGSSYNSPLHF	TGTGCCAGCAGCCAAGGGACAGGGAGCTCCTATAATTCACCCCTCCACTTT
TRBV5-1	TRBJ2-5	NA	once	CASSLGASKEETQYF	TGCGCCAGCAGCTTGGGGGCTAGCAAAGAAGAGACCCAGTACTTC
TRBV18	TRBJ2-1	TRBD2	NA	CASSPASGGYNEQFF	TGTGCCAGCTCACCGGCTAGCGGTGGGTACAATGAGCAGTTCTTC
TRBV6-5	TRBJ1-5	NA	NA	CASSYSLSSNQPQHF	TGTGCCAGCAGTTACTCACTCTCGAGCAATCAGCCCCAGCATTTT
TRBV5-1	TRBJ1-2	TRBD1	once	CASSLATDRGDGYTF	TGCGCCAGCAGCTTGGCTACGGACAGGGGGGATGGCTACACCTTC
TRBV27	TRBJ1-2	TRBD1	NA	CASSSQGEGYTF	TGTGCCAGCAGTTCACAGGGGGAGGGCTACACCTTC
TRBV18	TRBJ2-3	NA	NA	CASSPRADTQYF	TGTGCCAGCTCACCACGGGCGGATACGCAGTATTTT
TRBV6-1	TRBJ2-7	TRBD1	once	CASSAKGGQGGYEQYF	TGTGCCAGCAGTGCAAAAGGGGGACAGGGTGGGTACGAGCAGTACTTC
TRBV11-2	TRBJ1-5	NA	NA	CASSLDGRKGYQPQHF	TGTGCCAGCAGCTTAGACGGCAGGAAGGGGTATCAGCCCCAGCATTTT
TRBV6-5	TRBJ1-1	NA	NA	CASSVNWNTEAFF	TGTGCCAGCAGCGTTAACTGGAACACTGAAGCTTTCTTT
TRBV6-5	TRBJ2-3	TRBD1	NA	CASSLEQGATQYF	TGTGCCAGCAGTTTGGAACAGGGGGCTACGCAGTATTTT
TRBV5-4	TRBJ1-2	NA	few	CASSAQGSNYGYTF	TGTGCCAGCAGCGCACAGGGCTCTAACTATGGCTACACCTTC
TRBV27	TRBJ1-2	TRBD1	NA	CATSRTGRSYTF	TGTGCCACCTCCCGGACAGGGAGAAGCTACACCTTC
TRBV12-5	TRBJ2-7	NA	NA	CASGTGMGEQYF	TGTGCTAGTGGTACAGGGATGGGGGAGCAGTACTTC
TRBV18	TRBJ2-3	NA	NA	CASSPPTDTDTQYF	TGTGCCAGCTCACCACCCACAGATACAGATACGCAGTATTTT
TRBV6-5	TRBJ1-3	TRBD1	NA	CASSYDRGSGNTIYF	TGTGCCAGCAGTTACGACAGGGGATCTGGAAACACCATATATTTT
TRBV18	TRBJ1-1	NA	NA	CASSPARENTEAFF	TGTGCCAGCTCACCCGCCAGGGAGAACACTGAAGCTTTCTTT
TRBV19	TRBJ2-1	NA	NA	CASQRDRDYNEQFF	TGTGCCAGTCAACGAGATAGAGACTACAATGAGCAGTTCTTC
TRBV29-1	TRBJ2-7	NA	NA	CSARTATPYEQYF	TGCAGCGCTCGGACAGCCACGCCCTACGAGCAGTACTTC
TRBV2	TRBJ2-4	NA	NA	CASSDSGLAGPLF	TGTGCCAGCAGTGATAGCGGTCTAGCCGGGCCCCTCTTC
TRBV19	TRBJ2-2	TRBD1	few	CASSDRGRNTGELFF	TGTGCCAGTAGTGACAGGGGGCGAAACACCGGGGAGCTGTTTTTT
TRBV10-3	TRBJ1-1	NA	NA	CAISHQGINTEAFF	TGTGCCATCAGTCACCAGGGGATCAACACTGAAGCTTTCTTT
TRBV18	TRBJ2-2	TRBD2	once	CASSPPGLDSSGELFF	TGTGCCAGCTCACCACCGGGACTAGACTCGTCCGGGGAGCTGTTTTTT
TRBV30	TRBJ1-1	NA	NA	CSPRQGCTEAFF	TGTTCACCACGGCAGGGGTGTACTGAAGCTTTCTTT
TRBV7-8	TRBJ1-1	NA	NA	CASSRTSGGLAFF	TGTGCCAGCAGCCGTACCTCCGGGGGGTTAGCTTTCTTT
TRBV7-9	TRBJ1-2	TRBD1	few	CASSREPTGRHTF	TGTGCCAGCAGCCGGGAACCGACAGGGCGGCACACCTTC
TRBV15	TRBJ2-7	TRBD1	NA	CATSRDLSGGYEQYF	TGTGCCACCAGCAGAGACTTGTCAGGGGGTTACGAGCAGTACTTC
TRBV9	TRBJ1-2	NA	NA	CASSPRVGNYGYTF	TGTGCCAGCAGCCCTCGTGTGGGCAACTATGGCTACACCTTC